This passage covers 12 T cell receptor beta chains from one sample sequenced in a study of cytomegalovirus exposure and HLA in healthy donors. Primers: 60 Vbeta forward and 13 Jbeta reverse. Sequencing used immunoSEQ multiplex PCR; TCRdb keeps in-frame clones, though not all of them. The data contain more than 100,000 clones, 50% to 65% of them seen just once; the ten biggest clones take up about a tenth. Sequenced material: PBMCs. All receptors come from a man between 35 and 55 years old in good health and CMV-seropositive.

This chain connects TRBV19 to TRBJ2-1, with D possibly TRBD2 on 6 matching bases. Germline lookup yields CDR1 LNHDA and CDR2 SQIVND (reference sequence). The CDR3 is 15 residues long. Trimming removed 3 bases at V and 7 bases at J, with 16 bases between. CDR3 protein: CASSIGVSGVNEQFF. CDR3 sequence (DNA): TGTGCCAGTAGTATCGGGGTTAGCGGAGTAAATGAGCAGTTCTTC.

This chain connects TRBV5-1 to TRBJ1-1; TRBD1 might be the D (6 bases). The germline V gene has CDR1 SGHRS and CDR2 YFSETQ. The CDR3 sequence is 13 residues long. With 2 bases removed from V and 6 bases from J, the gap between germline ends came to 11 bases. The CDR3 DNA follows: TGCGCCAGCAGCTTCACAGGGAGCCCTGAAGCTTTCTTT. This sequence encodes CASSFTGSPEAFF.

This chain uses TRBV5-4 with TRBJ2-3, with TRBD2 identical over 8 bases. CDR3 length: 15 residues. V trimming: 4 bases; J trimming: 4 bases; junction bases outside the gene matches: 8. From germline, CDR1 is SGHNT and CDR2 YYREEE (reference sequence). The CDR3 nucleotides are TGTGCCAGCAGCCCGCGGACTAGCCGGTCAGATACGCAGTATTTT. Protein sequence: CASSPRTSRSDTQYF.

The J gene is TRBJ2-2, the V gene TRBV6-5; 7 bases map to TRBD2. J lost 3 bases, V lost 1 base, and 2 bases had no gene match. CDR3 length: 15 amino acids. Germline CDR1 reads MNHEY; CDR2 reads SVGAGI. CDR3 DNA sequence: TGTGCCAGCAGTTACTGGGCGGGAGACACCGGGGAGCTGTTTTTT. This sequence encodes CASSYWAGDTGELFF.

The chain links TRBV11-3 to TRBJ2-1, with 8 bases identical to TRBD1. With 3 bases clipped from V and 4 bases from J, the junction kept 11 bases outside the gene matches. CDR3 size: 17 residues. Germline V gene lookup returns CDR1 SGHNT and CDR2 YENEEA. The CDR3 sequence: CASSFSFGTGLYNEQFF. The CDR3 DNA follows: TGTGCCAGCAGCTTTTCTTTCGGGACAGGACTTTACAATGAGCAGTTCTTC.

V usage is TRBV6-4 and J usage is TRBJ2-2; 7 bases line up with TRBD1. V was clipped by 4 bases and J by 1 base; unmatched bases: 9. There are 17 residues in the CDR3. The germline gives CDR1 MRHNA, CDR2 SNTAGT. CDR3 sequence (DNA): TGTGCCAGCAGTGGTACAGGGGACCTACTGAACACCGGGGAGCTGTTTTTT. This sequence encodes CASSGTGDLLNTGELFF.

The chain carries TRBV25-1 and TRBJ1-2; no clear D. The CDR3 contains 12 residues. V lost 5 bases to trimming and J lost 1 base, with 5 bases between them. Per germline, CDR1 MGHDK and CDR2 SYGVNS. CDR3 sequence: CASSLDNYGYTF. CDR3 in DNA: TGTGCCAGCAGTCTAGATAACTATGGCTACACCTTC.

The genes are TRBV18 and TRBJ1-5, with 7 bases identical to TRBD1. Trimming cost V 6 bases and J 2 bases; bases outside gene matches: 4. This CDR3 comprises 14 residues. CDR1 KGHSH and CDR2 LQKENI come from the germline V gene. The CDR3 region has the DNA TGTGCCAGCTCCCGTGGACAGGGCAATCAGCCCCAGCATTTT. This encodes CASSRGQGNQPQHF.

This clone appeared once. The genes are TRBV6-1 and TRBJ2-5; the D gene is possibly TRBD1 (6 bases). The germline V gene encodes CDR1 MNHNS and CDR2 SASEGT. V was shortened by 0 bases and J by 0 bases, with 8 bases between the two germline ends. The CDR3 is 15 amino acids. CDR3 in amino acids: CASSEAGQYQETQYF. The CDR3 DNA follows: TGTGCCAGCAGTGAAGCGGGACAATACCAAGAGACCCAGTACTTC.

This rearrangement joins TRBV11-2 to TRBJ2-1, with a weak D call TRBD1 (6 bases). Germline V lookup: CDR1 SGHAT, CDR2 FQNNGV. The V gene lost 8 bases and the J gene lost 4 bases, with 12 bases spanning the gap. CDR3 length equals 13 residues. The CDR3 reads CASSTGSYNEQFF. The CDR3, as DNA: TGTGCCAGCTCCACAGGGAGTTACAATGAGCAGTTCTTC.

This chain connects TRBV6-5 to TRBJ2-7, with 13 nucleotides matching TRBD2. Germline loops: CDR1 MNHEY, CDR2 SVGAGI. There are 15 residues in the CDR3. V shed 0 bases, J shed 5 bases, and the junction held 1 base outside the gene matches. The CDR3 loop reads CASSYSGLAGDEQYF. The CDR3 region has the DNA TGTGCCAGCAGTTACTCCGGACTAGCGGGAGACGAGCAGTACTTC.

This clone was observed a few times. This chain links TRBV6-5 with TRBJ2-5; the match to TRBD2 covers 7 bases. The CDR3 is 15 residues long. Per germline, CDR1 MNHEY and CDR2 SVGAGI. Trimming at V came to 3 bases and at J to 2 bases, leaving 6 bases not matched to a gene. CDR3 DNA: TGTGCCAGCAGTTATATGTCGGGGGGACAAGAGACCCAGTACTTC. The encoded protein is CASSYMSGGQETQYF.